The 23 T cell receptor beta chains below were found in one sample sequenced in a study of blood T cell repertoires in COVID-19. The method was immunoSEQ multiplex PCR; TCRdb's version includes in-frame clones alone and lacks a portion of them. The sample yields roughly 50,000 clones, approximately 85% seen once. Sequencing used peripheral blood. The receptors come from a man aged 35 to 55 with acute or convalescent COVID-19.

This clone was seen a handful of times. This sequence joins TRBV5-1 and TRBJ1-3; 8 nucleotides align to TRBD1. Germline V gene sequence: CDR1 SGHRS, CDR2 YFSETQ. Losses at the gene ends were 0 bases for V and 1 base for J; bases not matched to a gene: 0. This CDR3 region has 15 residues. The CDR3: CASSLGTGSGNTIYF. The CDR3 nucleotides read TGCGCCAGCAGCTTGGGGACAGGGTCTGGAAACACCATATATTTT.

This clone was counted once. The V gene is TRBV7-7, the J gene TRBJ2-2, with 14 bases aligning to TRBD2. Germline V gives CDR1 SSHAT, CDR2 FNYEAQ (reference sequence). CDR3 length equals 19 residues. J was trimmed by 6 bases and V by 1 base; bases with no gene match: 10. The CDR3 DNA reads TGTGCCAGCAGCTTAGGGGGGACTAGCGGGGGCCGTCGAGCCGGGGAGCTGTTTTTT. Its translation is CASSLGGTSGGRRAGELFF.

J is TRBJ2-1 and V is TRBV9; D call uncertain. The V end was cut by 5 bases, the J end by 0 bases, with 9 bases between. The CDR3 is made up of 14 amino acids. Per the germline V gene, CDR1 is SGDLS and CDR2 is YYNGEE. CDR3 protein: CASRRLSSYNEQFF. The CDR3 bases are TGTGCCAGCAGAAGACTTTCCTCCTACAATGAGCAGTTCTTC.

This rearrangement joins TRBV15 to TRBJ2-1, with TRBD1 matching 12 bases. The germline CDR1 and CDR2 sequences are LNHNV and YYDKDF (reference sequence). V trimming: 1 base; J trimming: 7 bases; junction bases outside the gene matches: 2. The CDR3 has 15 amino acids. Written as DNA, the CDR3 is TGTGCCACCAGCAGAGCGGGACAGGGGGCGAATGAGCAGTTCTTC. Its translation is CATSRAGQGANEQFF.

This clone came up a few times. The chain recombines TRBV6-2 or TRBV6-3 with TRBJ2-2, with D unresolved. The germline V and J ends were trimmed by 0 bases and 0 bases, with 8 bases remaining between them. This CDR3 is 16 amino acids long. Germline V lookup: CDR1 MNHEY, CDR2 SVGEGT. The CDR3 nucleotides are TGTGCCAGCAGTTACTCGAAAGCCCCGAACACCGGGGAGCTGTTTTTT. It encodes CASSYSKAPNTGELFF.

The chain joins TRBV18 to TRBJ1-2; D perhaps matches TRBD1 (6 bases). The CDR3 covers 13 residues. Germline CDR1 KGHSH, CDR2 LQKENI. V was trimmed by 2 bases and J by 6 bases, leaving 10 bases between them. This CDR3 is CASSPVRGNGYTF. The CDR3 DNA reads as TGTGCCAGCTCACCAGTCAGGGGCAATGGCTACACCTTC.

The CDR3 region is CASSLEFPDGYTF. CDR3 DNA sequence: TGCGCCAGCAGCTTGGAGTTCCCAGATGGCTACACCTTC. V and J are TRBV5-1 and TRBJ1-2; D unresolved. Deletions cut 0 bases from V and 6 bases from J, with 9 bases between. Germline CDR1 is SGHRS and CDR2 is YFSETQ. The CDR3 length is 13 residues.

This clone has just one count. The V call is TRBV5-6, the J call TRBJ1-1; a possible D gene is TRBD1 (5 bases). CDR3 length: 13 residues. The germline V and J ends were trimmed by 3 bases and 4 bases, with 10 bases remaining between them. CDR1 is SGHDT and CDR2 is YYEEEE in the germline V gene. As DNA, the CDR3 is TGTGCCAGCAGCTCCCTCGGGGGCACTGAAGCTTTCTTT. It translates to CASSSLGGTEAFF.

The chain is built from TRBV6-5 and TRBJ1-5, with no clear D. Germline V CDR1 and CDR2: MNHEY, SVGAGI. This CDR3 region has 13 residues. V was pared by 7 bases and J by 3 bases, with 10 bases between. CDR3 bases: TGTGCCAGCACAGGATTCCTCAATCAGCCCCAGCATTTT. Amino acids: CASTGFLNQPQHF.

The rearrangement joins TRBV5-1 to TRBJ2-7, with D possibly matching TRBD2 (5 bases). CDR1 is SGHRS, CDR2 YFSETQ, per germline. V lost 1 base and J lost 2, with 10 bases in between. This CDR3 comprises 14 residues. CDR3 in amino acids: CASSLLSEAYEQYF. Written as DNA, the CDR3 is TGCGCCAGCAGCTTGTTGTCGGAGGCCTACGAGCAGTACTTC.

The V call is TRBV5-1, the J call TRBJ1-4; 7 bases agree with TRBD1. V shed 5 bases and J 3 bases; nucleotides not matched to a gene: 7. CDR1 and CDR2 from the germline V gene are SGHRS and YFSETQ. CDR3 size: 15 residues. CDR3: CASRLTGTANEKLFF. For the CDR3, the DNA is TGCGCCAGCAGGTTAACTGGGACAGCTAATGAAAAACTGTTTTTT.

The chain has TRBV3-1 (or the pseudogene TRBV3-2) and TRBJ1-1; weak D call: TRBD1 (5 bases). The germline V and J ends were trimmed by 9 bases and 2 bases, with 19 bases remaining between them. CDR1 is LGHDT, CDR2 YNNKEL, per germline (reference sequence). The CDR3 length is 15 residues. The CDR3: CASTRTPGGNTEAFF. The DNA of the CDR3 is TGTGCCAGTACGCGCACACCGGGGGGAAACACTGAAGCTTTCTTT.

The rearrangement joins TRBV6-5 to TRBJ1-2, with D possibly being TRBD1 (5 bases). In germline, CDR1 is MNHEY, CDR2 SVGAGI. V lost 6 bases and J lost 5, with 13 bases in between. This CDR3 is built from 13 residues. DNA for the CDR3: TGTGCCAGCAGGGGGTCAGGGCAGTATGGCTACACCTTC. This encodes CASRGSGQYGYTF.

The CDR3 loop reads CASSFRGQETQYF. The DNA of the CDR3 is TGTGCCAGCAGCTTCCGAGGACAAGAGACCCAGTACTTC. The chain recombines TRBV7-3 with TRBJ2-5, with no clear D. CDR3 length equals 13 residues. V dropped 3 bases and J dropped 2 bases, with 7 bases sitting between them. The germline V gene encodes CDR1 SGHTA and CDR2 FQGTGA.

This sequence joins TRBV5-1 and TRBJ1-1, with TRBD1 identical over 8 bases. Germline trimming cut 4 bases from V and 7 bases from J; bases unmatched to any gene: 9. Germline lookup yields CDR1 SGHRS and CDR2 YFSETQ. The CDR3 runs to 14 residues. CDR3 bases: TGCGCCAGCAGCACCATACAGGGGGAGGGTGAAGCTTTCTTT. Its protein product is CASSTIQGEGEAFF.

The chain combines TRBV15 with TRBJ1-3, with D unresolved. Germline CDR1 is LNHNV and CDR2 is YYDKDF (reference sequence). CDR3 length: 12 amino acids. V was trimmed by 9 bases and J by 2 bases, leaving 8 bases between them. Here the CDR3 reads CATRTAGNTIYF. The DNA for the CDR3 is TGTGCCACGCGAACAGCTGGAAACACCATATATTTT.

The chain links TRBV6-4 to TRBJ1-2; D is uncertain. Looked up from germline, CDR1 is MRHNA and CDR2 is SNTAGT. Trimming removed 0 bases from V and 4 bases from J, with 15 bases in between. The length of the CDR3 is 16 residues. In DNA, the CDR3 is TGTGCCAGCAGTGACTCGAATTGCAGGAGGTCCTATGGCTACACCTTC. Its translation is CASSDSNCRRSYGYTF.

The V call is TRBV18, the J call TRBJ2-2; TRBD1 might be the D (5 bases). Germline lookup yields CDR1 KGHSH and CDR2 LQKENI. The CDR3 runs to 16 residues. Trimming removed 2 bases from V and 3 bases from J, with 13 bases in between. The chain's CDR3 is CASSPKGQGHTGELFF. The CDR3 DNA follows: TGTGCCAGCTCACCAAAGGGCCAGGGCCACACCGGGGAGCTGTTTTTT.

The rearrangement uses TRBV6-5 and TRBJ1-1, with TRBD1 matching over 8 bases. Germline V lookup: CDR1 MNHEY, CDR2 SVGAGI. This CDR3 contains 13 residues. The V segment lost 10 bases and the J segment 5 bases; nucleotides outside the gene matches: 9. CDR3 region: CATWGQVRTEAFF. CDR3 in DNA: TGTGCCACCTGGGGACAGGTGAGGACTGAAGCTTTCTTT.

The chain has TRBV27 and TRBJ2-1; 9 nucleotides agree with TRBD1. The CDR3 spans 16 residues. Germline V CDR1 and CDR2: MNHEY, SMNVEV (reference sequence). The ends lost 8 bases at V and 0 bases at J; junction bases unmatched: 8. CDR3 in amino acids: CASASLGQGSYNEQFF. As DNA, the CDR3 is TGTGCCAGCGCCAGTCTGGGACAGGGCTCCTACAATGAGCAGTTCTTC.

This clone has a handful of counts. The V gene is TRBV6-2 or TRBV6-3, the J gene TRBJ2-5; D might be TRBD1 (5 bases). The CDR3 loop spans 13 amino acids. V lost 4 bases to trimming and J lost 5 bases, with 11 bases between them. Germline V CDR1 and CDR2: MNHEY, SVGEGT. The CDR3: CASSSGFEETQYF. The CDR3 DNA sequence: TGTGCCAGCAGTTCAGGGTTTGAGGAGACCCAGTACTTC.

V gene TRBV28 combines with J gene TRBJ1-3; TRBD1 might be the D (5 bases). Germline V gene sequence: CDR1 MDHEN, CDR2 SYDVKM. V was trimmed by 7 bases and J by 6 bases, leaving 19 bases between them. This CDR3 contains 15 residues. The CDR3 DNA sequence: TGTGCCAGCATCCGAGGGTTGGGGGAGGTAAACACCATATATTTT. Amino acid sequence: CASIRGLGEVNTIYF.

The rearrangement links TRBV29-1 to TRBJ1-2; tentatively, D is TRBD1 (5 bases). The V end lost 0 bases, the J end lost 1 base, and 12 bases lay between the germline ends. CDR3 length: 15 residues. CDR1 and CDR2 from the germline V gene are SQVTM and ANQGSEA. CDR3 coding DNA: TGCAGCGTTGAAGATCGGGGGGGAAATAACTATGGCTACACCTTC. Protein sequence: CSVEDRGGNNYGYTF.